This T cell receptor (beta chain) was identified in a study of blood T cells in healthy people across ages (dated by TCRdb to 2014 to 2015). Regarding the complete study: In model experiments, roughly one uniquely barcoded TCR beta cDNA molecule per two T cells was captured by template switching. To track age-related changes in TCR beta repertoire diversity, the study relied on deep sequencing normalized with unique cDNA molecular identifiers. For two donors (one aged 18 to 30 and one aged 80 or older), the study analyzed two additional independent replicas of 1 million unique cDNA reads from the same blood draw. The donors were split into four age groups: young (average around 15 years), middle-aged (roughly 39), aged (more than 60) and long-lived (roughly 77). To avoid experimental bias, donors of different ages were spread randomly across the sequencing lanes.

From the germline V gene, CDR1 is LGHNA and CDR2 is YNFKEQ. Counted from cysteine to phenylalanine, this CDR3 has 15 amino acids. Left in the record is the CDR3 DNA by itself, 45 bases read in frame from the first base. The junction carries 12 bases between V and J, which are trimmed by 0 bases and 6 bases respectively. Broad study findings and their caveats: The CMV infection status of donors was not known, potentially confounding age-related changes in expanded clonotypes. Since profiling was done on bulk unsorted PBMCs, naive and antigen-experienced compartments could not be conclusively compared. Compared with the aged group, more naive CD4+ T cells, fewer expanded clones and increased TCR diversity were shown by the long-lived group, suggesting age selection. There was a strong correlation between observed TCR beta diversity and the percentage of naive T cells measured by flow cytometry. Estimates of total diversity based on one million sequenced T cells were regarded as lower bounds and as underestimates. Observed TCR beta diversity per million T cells fell roughly linearly with age, and a significant reduction was already apparent by age roughly 40.

The method behind the library was 5' RACE. Sequencing took place on an Illumina HiSeq 2500. A second PCR of roughly 6 to 12 cycles was run with a J-beta primer mix and a sample-barcoded 5' primer. A template-switch 5' adaptor carrying 12 random nucleotides introduced a unique molecular identifier onto each TCR beta cDNA molecule. Each sample yielded at least 3 million CDR3-containing paired-end reads. The Mint cDNA synthesis kit, primed by a TRBC-specific oligonucleotide, was used to synthesize first-strand cDNA from all RNA. All cDNA was treated with uracil-DNA glycosylase and then went through a first 18-cycle PCR with the universal primers M1SS and BC2_uni_R. Under the source paper's analysis protocol: For normalization, 1 million high-quality reads, each with a distinct molecular identifier, were randomly selected from each sample. Instead of being binned into consensus sequences, reads that shared molecular identifiers were thrown out. CDR3 identification, clonotype clustering and error correction used MiTCR with a Q25 quality threshold and the strictest error-elimination algorithm. A nonparametric unseen species model with Euler transformation was used to estimate lower-bound total TCR beta diversity. TCRdb reworked the public reads: Q25 trimming with fastp, MiXCR clone assembly, productive beta chains retained. Under each unique CDR3 protein, matching rows form one entry showing the most common genes and DNA. None of the V and J calls come from the authors' own analysis; TCRdb made them. The sample table contains around 1.1 million distinct CDR3 sequences; only one count was recorded for 35% to 40% of them. Around 13% of the sample is in the top ten clones.

Systemically healthy Caucasian individuals from Russia, 39 in total and aged about 6 to 95 years, were included as donors. Each donor gave 8 to 10 milliliters of peripheral blood, collected into EDTA-treated Vacutainer tubes. Ficoll-Paque density-gradient centrifugation was used to isolate PBMCs, with at least 6.5 million obtained per sample. Trizol reagent was used to extract total RNA from the PBMCs, yielding at least 5.5 micrograms per sample. For every donor, an aliquot of PBMCs went through flow cytometry to measure the percentages of naive CD45RAhigh/CD27high T cells. A remark on this clonotype: Its antigen has not been determined. Base-call qualities are not available, and no considerably larger clone is one nucleotide away.

The receptor was derived from a man between 18 and 29 years old in good health. The material sequenced was blood. This chain is built from TRBV4-2 and TRBJ2-1, with the D gene not confidently named. The nucleotide sequence is TGTGCCAGCAGCCAAGATGAGCCAACGGGCAATGAGCAGTTCTTC. Its translation reads: CASSQDEPTGNEQFF.